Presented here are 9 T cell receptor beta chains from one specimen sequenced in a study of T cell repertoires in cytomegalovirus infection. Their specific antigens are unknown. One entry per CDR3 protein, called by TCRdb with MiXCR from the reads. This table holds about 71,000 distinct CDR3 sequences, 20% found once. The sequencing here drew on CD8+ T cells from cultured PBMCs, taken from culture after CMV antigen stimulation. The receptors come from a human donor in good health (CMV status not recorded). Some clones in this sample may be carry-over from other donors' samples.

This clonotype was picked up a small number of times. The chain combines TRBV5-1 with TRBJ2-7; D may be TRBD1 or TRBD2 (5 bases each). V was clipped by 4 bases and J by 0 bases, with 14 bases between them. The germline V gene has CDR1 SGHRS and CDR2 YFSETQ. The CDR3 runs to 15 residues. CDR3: CASSGTGKSSYEQYF. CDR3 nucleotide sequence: TGCGCCAGCAGCGGGACGGGCAAGAGCTCCTACGAGCAGTACTTC.

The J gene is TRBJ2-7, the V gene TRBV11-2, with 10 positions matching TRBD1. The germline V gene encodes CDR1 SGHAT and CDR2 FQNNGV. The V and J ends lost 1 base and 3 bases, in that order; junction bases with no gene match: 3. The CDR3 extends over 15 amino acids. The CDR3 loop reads CASSLGGTGVYEQYF. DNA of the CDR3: TGTGCCAGCAGCTTAGGAGGGACAGGGGTCTACGAGCAGTACTTC.

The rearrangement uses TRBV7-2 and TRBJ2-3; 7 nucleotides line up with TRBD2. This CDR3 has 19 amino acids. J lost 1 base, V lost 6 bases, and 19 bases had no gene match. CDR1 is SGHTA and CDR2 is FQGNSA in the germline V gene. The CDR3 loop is CASSRLADLPAGRTDTQYF. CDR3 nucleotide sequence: TGTGCCAGCAGTCGTCTAGCCGACTTACCAGCGGGGCGCACAGATACGCAGTATTTT.

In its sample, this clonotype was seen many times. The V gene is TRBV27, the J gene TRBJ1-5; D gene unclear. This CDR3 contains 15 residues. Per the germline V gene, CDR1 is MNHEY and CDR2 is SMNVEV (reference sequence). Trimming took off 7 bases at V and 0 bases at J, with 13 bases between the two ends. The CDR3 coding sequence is TGTGCCAGCACGGAGGATTTTTTTAGCAATCAGCCCCAGCATTTT. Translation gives CASTEDFFSNQPQHF.

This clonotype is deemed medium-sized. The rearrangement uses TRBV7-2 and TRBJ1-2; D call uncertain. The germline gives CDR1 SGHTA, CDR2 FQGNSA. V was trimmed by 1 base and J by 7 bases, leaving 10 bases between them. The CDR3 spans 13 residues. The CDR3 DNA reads TGTGCCAGCAGCTTAGATAGGGCCACTGGCTACACCTTC. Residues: CASSLDRATGYTF.

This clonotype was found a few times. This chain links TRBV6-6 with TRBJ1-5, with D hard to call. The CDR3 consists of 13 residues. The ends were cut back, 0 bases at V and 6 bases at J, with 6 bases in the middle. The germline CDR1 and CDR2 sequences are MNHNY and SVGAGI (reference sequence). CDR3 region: CASSYSVGQPQHF. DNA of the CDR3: TGTGCCAGCAGTTACTCGGTAGGTCAGCCCCAGCATTTT.

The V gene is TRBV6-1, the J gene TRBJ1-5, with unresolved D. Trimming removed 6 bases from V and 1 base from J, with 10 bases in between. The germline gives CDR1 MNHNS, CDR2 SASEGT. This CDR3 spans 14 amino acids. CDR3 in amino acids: CASRRRPSNQPQHF. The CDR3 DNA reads TGTGCCAGCAGGCGTCGGCCGAGCAATCAGCCCCAGCATTTT.

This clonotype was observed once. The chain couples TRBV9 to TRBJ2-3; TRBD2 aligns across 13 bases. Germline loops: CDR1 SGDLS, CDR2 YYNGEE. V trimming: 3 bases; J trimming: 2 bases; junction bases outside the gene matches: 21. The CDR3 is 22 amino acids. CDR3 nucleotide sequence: TGTGCCAGCAGCGCAAACTCAGGACTAGCGGGGGTTCCACTCCACCTCACAGATACGCAGTATTTT. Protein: CASSANSGLAGVPLHLTDTQYF. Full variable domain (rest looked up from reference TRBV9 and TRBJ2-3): DSGVTQTPKHLITATGQRVTLRCSPRSGDLSVYWYQQSLDQGLQFLIQYYNGEERAKGNILERFSAQQFPDLHSELNLSSLELGDSALYFCASSANSGLAGVPLHLTDTQYFGPGTRLTVL.

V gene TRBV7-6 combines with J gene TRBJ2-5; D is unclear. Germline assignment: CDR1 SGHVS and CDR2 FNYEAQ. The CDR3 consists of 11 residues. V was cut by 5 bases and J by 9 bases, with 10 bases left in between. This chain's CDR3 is CASSPPGSQYF. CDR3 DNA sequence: TGTGCCAGCAGCCCACCCGGGTCCCAGTACTTC.